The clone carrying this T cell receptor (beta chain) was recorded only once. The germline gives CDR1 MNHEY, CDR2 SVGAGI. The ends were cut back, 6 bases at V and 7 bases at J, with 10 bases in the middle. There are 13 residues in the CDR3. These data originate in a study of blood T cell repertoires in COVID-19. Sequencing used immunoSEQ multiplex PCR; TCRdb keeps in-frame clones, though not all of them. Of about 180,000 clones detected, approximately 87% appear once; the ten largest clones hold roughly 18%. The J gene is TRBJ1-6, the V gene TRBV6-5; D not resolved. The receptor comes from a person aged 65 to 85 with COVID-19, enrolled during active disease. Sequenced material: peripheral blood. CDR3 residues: CASRRTGNSPLHF. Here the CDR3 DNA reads TGTGCCAGCAGACGGACGGGGAATTCACCCCTCCACTTT.